The TCR beta chain under discussion was sequenced for a study of T cell responses to AZD1222 COVID-19 vaccine. V dropped 5 bases and J dropped 1 base, with 23 bases sitting between them. The CDR3 loop spans 18 amino acids. CDR1 is SEHNR, CDR2 FQNEAQ, per germline (reference sequence). The table came from immunoSEQ multiplex PCR; TCRdb's copy has only in-frame clones and leaves some out. The sample has about 110,000 clones, 88% seen once. The sequence was collected from an adult in good health. The sequences come from peripheral blood, collected on day 0 of MenACWY control vaccination. The chain links TRBV7-9 to TRBJ1-1; D may be TRBD1 (6 bases). CDR3 residues: CASSHRGRTAIRNTEAFF. As DNA, the CDR3 is TGTGCCAGCAGCCATCGAGGAAGGACAGCGATCCGGAACACTGAAGCTTTCTTT. Complete variable domain (other parts from reference TRBV7-9 and TRBJ1-1): DTGVSQNPRHKITKRGQNVTFRCDPISEHNRLYWYRQTLGQGPEFLTYFQNEAQLEKSRLLSDRFSAERPKGSFSTLEIQRTEQGDSAMYLCASSHRGRTAIRNTEAFFGQGTRLTVV.